This TCR beta chain was observed in a study of T-cell reconstitution after alpha-beta-depleted transplantation in children. This clonotype has a count of ten or more. Germline-derived CDR1 and CDR2 are SGHTA and FQGNSA. V was shortened by 0 bases and J by 2 bases, with 8 bases between the two germline ends. The CDR3 runs to 14 residues. Using unique molecular identifiers, the investigators prepared the TCRbeta library. TCRdb independently ran MiXCR on the PCR reads; one entry per CDR3 protein. The sample records approximately 250,000 distinct CDR3 sequences, 7.5% to 10% being singletons. The sequence was obtained from a human donor who donated a stem cell graft to a child with SCID. This specimen consisted of PBMCs from the stem cell graft donor, obtained from the stem cell graft. This chain connects TRBV7-2 to TRBJ2-7; tentatively, D is TRBD1 (5 bases). CDR3 residues: CASSLAWGPYEQYF. CDR3 DNA: TGTGCCAGCAGCTTAGCTTGGGGCCCCTACGAGCAGTACTTC. The full variable domain, with the rest looked up from reference TRBV7-2 and TRBJ2-7, is GAGVSQSPSNKVTEKGKDVELRCDPISGHTALYWYRQSLGQGLEFLIYFQGNSAPDKSGLPSDRFSAERTGGSVSTLTIQRTQQEDSAVYLCASSLAWGPYEQYFGPGTRLTVT.